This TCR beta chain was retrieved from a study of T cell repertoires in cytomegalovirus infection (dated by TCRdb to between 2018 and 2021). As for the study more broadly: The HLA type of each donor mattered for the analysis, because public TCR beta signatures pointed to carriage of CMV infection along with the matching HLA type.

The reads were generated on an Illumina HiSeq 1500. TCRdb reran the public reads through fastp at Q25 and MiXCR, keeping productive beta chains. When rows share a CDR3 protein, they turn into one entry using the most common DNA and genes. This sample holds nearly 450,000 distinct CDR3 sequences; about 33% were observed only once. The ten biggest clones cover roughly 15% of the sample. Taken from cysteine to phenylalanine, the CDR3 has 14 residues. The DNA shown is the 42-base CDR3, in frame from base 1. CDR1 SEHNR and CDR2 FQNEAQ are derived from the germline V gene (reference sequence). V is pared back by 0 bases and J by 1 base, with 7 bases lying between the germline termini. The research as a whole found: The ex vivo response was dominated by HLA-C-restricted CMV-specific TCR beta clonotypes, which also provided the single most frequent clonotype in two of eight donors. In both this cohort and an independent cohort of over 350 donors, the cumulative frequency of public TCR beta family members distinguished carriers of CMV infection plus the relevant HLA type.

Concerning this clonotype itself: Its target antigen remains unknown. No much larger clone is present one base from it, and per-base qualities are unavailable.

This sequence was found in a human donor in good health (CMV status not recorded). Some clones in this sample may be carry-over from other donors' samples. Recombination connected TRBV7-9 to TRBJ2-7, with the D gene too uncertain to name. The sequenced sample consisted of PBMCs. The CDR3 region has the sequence CASSLAKRSYEQYF. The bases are TGTGCCAGCAGCTTAGCCAAGAGGTCCTACGAGCAGTACTTC.